Below are 24 T cell receptor beta chains sequenced from a single sample in a study of blood T cell repertoires in COVID-19. TCRdb's table, derived via immunoSEQ multiplex PCR, lists solely in-frame clones and lacks some. The table records 160,000 or so clones, approximately 85% of them present only once. Input material: peripheral blood. These receptors originate from a man in his forties with acute or convalescent COVID-19.

This rearrangement joins TRBV24-1 to TRBJ2-5; 7 bases are a match to TRBD2. The ends lost 4 bases at V and 4 bases at J; junction bases unmatched: 5. The CDR3 sequence is 14 residues long. In germline, CDR1 is KGHDR, CDR2 SFDVKD. The CDR3 loop is CATSDSGGGETQYF. The CDR3 region has the DNA TGTGCCACCAGTGACTCTGGGGGGGGAGAGACCCAGTACTTC.

The chain employs TRBV27 and TRBJ2-7, with 7 bases lining up with TRBD2. The CDR3 extends over 18 amino acids. Germline V lookup: CDR1 MNHEY, CDR2 SMNVEV (reference sequence). V gave up 1 base and J gave up 0 bases; unmatched junction bases: 12. CDR3 sequence reads: CASSLYSGSSGSSYEQYF. CDR3 nucleotides: TGTGCCAGCAGTTTATATTCGGGGTCTAGCGGTAGCTCCTACGAGCAGTACTTC.

This chain joins TRBV7-2 and TRBJ2-1, with a tentative D call TRBD2 (5 bases). Trimming removed 8 bases from V and 9 bases from J, with 20 bases in between. Germline CDR1 is SGHTA and CDR2 is FQGNSA. CDR3 length: 14 amino acids. The CDR3 is CASGPGPGFGEQFF. The CDR3 DNA reads as TGTGCCAGCGGTCCCGGTCCGGGGTTCGGTGAGCAGTTCTTC.

This rearrangement joins TRBV6-6 to TRBJ2-7, with D maybe TRBD1 (5 bases). This CDR3 is built from 14 residues. Germline V gene data show CDR1 as MNHNY and CDR2 as SVGAGI (reference sequence). The V end lost 7 bases, the J end lost 2 bases, and 15 bases lay between the germline ends. The CDR3 bases are TGTGCCAGCACTTTTCTCCAGGGAACCTACGAGCAGTACTTC. It encodes CASTFLQGTYEQYF.

The chain combines TRBV14 with TRBJ1-3; D is ambiguous. Looked up from germline, CDR1 is SGHDN and CDR2 is FVKESK. There are 13 residues in the CDR3. V was clipped by 3 bases and J by 4 bases, with 7 bases between them. The CDR3 is CASSHGSGNTIYF. CDR3 DNA sequence: TGTGCCAGCAGCCACGGTTCGGGAAACACCATATATTTT.

J is TRBJ2-5 and V is TRBV18; 7 positions match TRBD2. In germline, CDR1 is KGHSH, CDR2 LQKENI. The CDR3 consists of 15 residues. After removal of 0 bases from V and 2 bases from J, the junction contained 3 bases not matched to a gene. The CDR3 bases are TGTGCCAGCTCACCACCTCTGGGGGGGCAAGAGACCCAGTACTTC. This gives the protein CASSPPLGGQETQYF.

This rearrangement joins TRBV10-3 to TRBJ2-5, with unresolved D. This CDR3 has 14 residues. Germline V gene lookup returns CDR1 ENHRY and CDR2 SYGVKD. Trimming took 11 bases from V and 3 from J, leaving 19 bases between them. Here the CDR3 reads CAVAPGAWEETQYF. The CDR3 region has the DNA TGTGCCGTCGCCCCGGGTGCCTGGGAAGAGACCCAGTACTTC.

V is TRBV29-1 and J is TRBJ2-5, with 11 bases identical to TRBD1. The V gene's germline CDR1 is SQVTM and CDR2 ANQGSEA. This CDR3 has 14 amino acids. V dropped 6 bases and J dropped 4; count of bases not matched to a gene: 7. This CDR3 is CSVARDRGVETQYF. CDR3 DNA: TGCAGCGTAGCCAGGGACAGGGGGGTAGAGACCCAGTACTTC. Based on the CDR3 plus reference TRBV29-1 and TRBJ2-5, the full variable domain is SAVISQKPSRDICQRGTSLTIQCQVDSQVTMMFWYRQQPGQSLTLIATANQGSEATYESGFVIDKFPISRPNLTFSTLTVSNMSPEDSSIYLCSVARDRGVETQYFGPGTRLLVL.

Only a few counts were recorded for this clone. The chain couples TRBV19 to TRBJ2-7; 10 bases match TRBD1. With 3 bases clipped from V and 2 bases from J, the junction kept 1 base outside the gene matches. This CDR3 spans 14 amino acids. Germline V gene lookup returns CDR1 LNHDA and CDR2 SQIVND (reference sequence). CDR3 loop: CASSMGTGAYEQYF. DNA for the CDR3: TGTGCCAGTAGTATGGGGACAGGGGCCTACGAGCAGTACTTC.

The chain uses TRBV6-5 and TRBJ2-1; D is ambiguous. Germline CDR1 and CDR2: MNHEY and SVGAGI. V was shortened by 6 bases and J by 9 bases, with 18 bases between the two germline ends. CDR3 length: 14 residues. The CDR3 protein is CASRRLNFTPEQFF. CDR3 nucleotides: TGTGCCAGCAGGCGACTGAACTTTACGCCTGAGCAGTTCTTC.

The chain links TRBV10-3 to TRBJ1-1; TRBD1 might be the D (5 bases). CDR3 length: 14 amino acids. The germline V gene has CDR1 ENHRY and CDR2 SYGVKD. V was clipped by 10 bases and J by 2 bases, with 17 bases between them. The CDR3 region has the DNA TGTGCCACCAGCCAAGACGGGGGTAACACTGAAGCTTTCTTT. Its protein product is CATSQDGGNTEAFF.

V and J are TRBV27 and TRBJ2-3; the D gene is possibly TRBD1 (5 bases). V lost 6 bases and J 2 bases, leaving 12 bases between the germline ends. The CDR3 covers 14 residues. Germline lookup yields CDR1 MNHEY and CDR2 SMNVEV (reference sequence). The CDR3 DNA follows: TGTGCCAGCAGGCGACAGCCTTACACAGATACGCAGTATTTT. This codes for CASRRQPYTDTQYF.

The V and J genes are TRBV4-3 and TRBJ1-1; a possible D gene is TRBD1 (5 bases). The CDR3 is made up of 14 amino acids. Trimming took off 1 base at V and 5 bases at J, with 11 bases between the two ends. Per germline, CDR1 LGHNA and CDR2 YSLEER. The CDR3 bases are TGCGCCAGCAGCCAAGGGGGGGAGTGGACTGAAGCTTTCTTT. Protein product: CASSQGGEWTEAFF.

V and J are TRBV4-1 and TRBJ2-7; 7 nucleotides align to TRBD1. After removal of 3 bases from V and 2 bases from J, the junction contained 7 bases not matched to a gene. The germline V gene has CDR1 MGHRA and CDR2 YSYEKL. This CDR3 spans 15 amino acids. In nucleotides, the CDR3 is TGCGCCAGCAGCCATACTCCCGGGACAGCCTACGAGCAGTACTTC. It codes for CASSHTPGTAYEQYF.

V is TRBV11-2 and J is TRBJ2-5; possibly TRBD2 for D (5 bases). The CDR3 has 18 residues. Germline V CDR1 and CDR2: SGHAT, FQNNGV. Trimming pared 1 base from V and 3 bases from J, leaving 21 bases between. In DNA form, the CDR3 reads TGTGCCAGCAGCTTAGGCCTAGCAGTTTTTGATGGTAAAGAGACCCAGTACTTC. Its translation is CASSLGLAVFDGKETQYF.

V is TRBV7-6 and J is TRBJ1-5, with TRBD1 matching 7 bases. The CDR3 runs 16 residues. CDR1 is SGHVS, CDR2 FNYEAQ, per germline. V lost 3 bases, J lost 2 bases, and 7 bases stayed unmatched. The CDR3 protein is CASSLTGMGGNQPQHF. DNA of the CDR3: TGTGCCAGCAGCTTGACAGGGATGGGCGGCAATCAGCCCCAGCATTTT. Drawing the rest from reference TRBV7-6 and TRBJ1-5, the complete variable domain is GAGVSQSPRYKVTKRGQDVALRCDPISGHVSLYWYRQALGQGPEFLTYFNYEAQQDKSGLPNDRFSAERPEGSISTLTIQRTEQRDSAMYRCASSLTGMGGNQPQHFGDGTRLSIL.

The chain has TRBV21-1 and TRBJ2-5; the table's D call, TRBD1, was not checked against the DNA. TRBV21-1 is a pseudogene locus. The CDR3 totals 19 residues. CDR3 nucleotide sequence: TGTGCCAGCAGCAGCATTCGGGTCCCACCAGGGGCCTTACAAGAGACCCAGTACTTC. This translates into CASSSIRVPPGALQETQYF.

This clone has more than one count but fewer than ten. The chain joins TRBV28 to TRBJ1-1; 7 positions match TRBD1. Germline V gene sequence: CDR1 MDHEN, CDR2 SYDVKM. Trimming took 5 bases from V and 5 from J; bases not matched to a gene: 11. The length of the CDR3 is 15 residues. The CDR3 sequence is CASSPATGWKTEAFF. In nucleotides, the CDR3 is TGTGCCAGCAGTCCCGCGACAGGGTGGAAGACTGAAGCTTTCTTT. Filled out from reference TRBV28 and TRBJ1-1, the complete variable domain reads DVKVTQSSRYLVKRTGEKVFLECVQDMDHENMFWYRQDPGLGLRLIYFSYDVKMKEKGDIPEGYSVSREKKERFSLILESASTNQTSMYLCASSPATGWKTEAFFGQGTRLTVV.

The sample holds a few counts of this clone. The rearrangement joins TRBV4-1 to TRBJ1-1; no definite D call. Germline values: CDR1 MGHRA, CDR2 YSYEKL. V lost 4 bases to trimming and J lost 10 bases, with 19 bases between them. CDR3 length: 14 residues. The CDR3 sequence is CASSPMDLSMAAFF. The DNA for the CDR3 is TGCGCCAGCAGCCCTATGGACTTATCGATGGCAGCTTTCTTT.

CDR3 DNA sequence: TGTGCCACCTGTAACGCAGGGCCGAATCAGCCCCAGCATTTT. It codes for CATCNAGPNQPQHF. V gene TRBV15 combines with J gene TRBJ1-5; D perhaps matches TRBD1 (5 bases). CDR1 and CDR2 from the germline V gene are LNHNV and YYDKDF (reference sequence). The V and J ends lost 8 bases and 4 bases respectively, with 15 bases between them. The CDR3 spans 14 residues.

V and J are TRBV10-3 and TRBJ1-1; D remains unclear. Germline V gene data show CDR1 as ENHRY and CDR2 as SYGVKD. Trimming pared 6 bases from V and 3 bases from J, leaving 8 bases between. The CDR3 loop spans 12 amino acids. The DNA for the CDR3 is TGTGCCATCAGCCGTAGTGACACTGAAGCTTTCTTT. This sequence encodes CAISRSDTEAFF.

Remarks on this clone: An end of the junction does not agree with germline; a read error may underlie this. The chain joins TRBV4-1 to TRBJ1-1; 7 nucleotides align to TRBD1. The germline CDR1 and CDR2 sequences are MGHRA and YSYEKL. The CDR3 is made up of 15 amino acids. The CDR3 is CANSLTTGMNTEAFF. The CDR3 bases are TGCGCCAACAGCCTCACGACAGGGATGAACACTGAAGCTTTCTTT.

The chain employs TRBV5-4 and TRBJ1-2; D gene ambiguous. CDR3 length equals 14 residues. The ends were cut back, 2 bases at V and 8 bases at J, with 16 bases in the middle. The germline V gene has CDR1 SGHNT and CDR2 YYREEE (reference sequence). DNA of the CDR3: TGTGCCAGCAGCTTAGAGGTTGATTCGATGGGCTACACCTTC. Protein product: CASSLEVDSMGYTF.

The J gene is TRBJ2-7, the V gene TRBV5-1, with 7 bases identical to TRBD1. The CDR3 spans 14 residues. V was pared by 7 bases and J by 3 bases, with 10 bases of the junction left unmatched. The germline V gene encodes CDR1 SGHRS and CDR2 YFSETQ. CDR3 region: CASASGTEIYEQYF. CDR3 nucleotide sequence: TGCGCCAGCGCCTCCGGGACAGAAATCTACGAGCAGTACTTC.